What follows are 4 T cell receptor beta chains derived from one specimen sequenced in a study of T cell responses to AZD1222 COVID-19 vaccine. The protocol was immunoSEQ multiplex PCR, while the TCRdb copy is restricted to in-frame clones and leaves out a portion. The sample includes hundreds of thousands of clones, 85% to 95% of them seen just once. Material: peripheral blood, obtained 28 days after the second AZD1222 dose. These receptors were obtained from an adult who received the AZD1222 COVID-19 vaccine.

This chain connects TRBV4-1 to TRBJ2-7; 12 positions agree with TRBD2. V trimming: 3 bases; J trimming: 9 bases; junction bases outside the gene matches: 9. The CDR3 sequence is 15 residues long. Per the germline V gene, CDR1 is MGHRA and CDR2 is YSYEKL. CDR3 sequence (DNA): TGCGCCAGCAGCCAGACTAGCGGGGGCCTCCTCGGGCAGTACTTC. Encoded protein: CASSQTSGGLLGQYF.

The chain couples TRBV3-1 (or the pseudogene TRBV3-2) to TRBJ1-4; D perhaps matches TRBD1 (6 bases). V was clipped by 4 bases and J by 8 bases, with 17 bases between them. Germline CDR1 reads LGHDT; CDR2 reads YNNKEL (reference sequence). CDR3 length: 15 residues. CDR3 residues: CASSRRGDEFEKLFF. The DNA of the CDR3 is TGTGCCAGCAGCCGGAGGGGGGACGAGTTCGAAAAACTGTTTTTT.

CDR3 amino acids: CASSLMTGQPQHF. DNA for the CDR3: TGTGCCAGCAGCTTAATGACAGGTCAGCCCCAGCATTTT. V and J are TRBV7-3 and TRBJ1-5; possibly TRBD1 for D (6 bases). Germline V gene sequence: CDR1 SGHTA, CDR2 FQGTGA. V was cut by 1 base and J by 6 bases, with 7 bases left in between. This CDR3 is built from 13 residues.

The chain recombines TRBV5-1 with TRBJ1-1; D may be TRBD1 (5 bases). Germline V lookup: CDR1 SGHRS, CDR2 YFSETQ. Between the trimmed V and J ends, which lost 4 bases and 1 base, there was a span of 14 bases. The CDR3 consists of 15 residues. The CDR3 spells CASSPVAGSNTEAFF. The CDR3 DNA follows: TGCGCCAGCAGCCCGGTTGCAGGGTCGAACACTGAAGCTTTCTTT.